These T cell receptor beta chains were read from a single sample in a study of blood T cell repertoires in COVID-19. Sequencing was performed with immunoSEQ multiplex PCR; in TCRdb, only in-frame clones are kept and a portion is missing. This table holds 75,000 to 90,000 clones, under 90% found once. Sequenced material: peripheral blood. These TCRs come from a woman in her thirties or forties with active or convalescent COVID-19. CDR3s include the opening cysteine and the closing phenylalanine or tryptophan. D genes are given only for firm matches. Rows may omit the clone size; those that give it use once, few, many or a size class.

j_gene: TRBJ1-2; d_gene: NA; v_gene: TRBV21-1; abundance: NA; CDR3aa: CASSKMGREIYGYTF; CDR3nt: TGTGCCAGCAGCAAGATGGGCAGAGAAATCTATGGCTACACCTTC
j_gene: TRBJ2-3; d_gene: TRBD2; v_gene: TRBV7-6; abundance: NA; CDR3aa: CASSLGLAGANTDTQYF; CDR3nt: TGTGCCAGCAGCCTGGGACTAGCGGGGGCCAACACAGATACGCAGTATTTT
j_gene: TRBJ1-5; d_gene: TRBD1; v_gene: TRBV27; abundance: NA; CDR3aa: CASRLGDRANQPQHF; CDR3nt: TGTGCCAGCAGACTCGGAGACAGGGCCAATCAGCCCCAGCATTTT
j_gene: TRBJ1-6; d_gene: TRBD1; v_gene: TRBV27; abundance: NA; CDR3aa: CASRGQGENSPLHF; CDR3nt: TGTGCCAGCAGGGGACAGGGAGAAAATTCACCCCTCCACTTT
j_gene: TRBJ2-3; d_gene: TRBD2; v_gene: TRBV2; abundance: few; CDR3aa: CASRDLLAGGFPDTQYF; CDR3nt: TGTGCCAGCAGGGATTTACTAGCGGGAGGGTTCCCAGATACGCAGTATTTT
j_gene: TRBJ2-3; d_gene: NA; v_gene: TRBV6-6; abundance: once; CDR3aa: CASSYSDNTDTQYF; CDR3nt: TGTGCCAGCAGTTACTCAGACAACACGGATACGCAGTATTTT
j_gene: TRBJ2-5; d_gene: NA; v_gene: TRBV10-3; abundance: NA; CDR3aa: CAIRALVGETQYF; CDR3nt: TGTGCCATCAGGGCACTAGTGGGGGAGACCCAGTACTTC
j_gene: TRBJ2-2; d_gene: NA; v_gene: TRBV12-3/TRBV12-4; abundance: NA; CDR3aa: CASRRGNTGELFF; CDR3nt: TGTGCCAGCAGGCGGGGGAACACCGGGGAGCTGTTTTTT
j_gene: TRBJ1-4; d_gene: NA; v_gene: TRBV28; abundance: NA; CDR3aa: CASTHQGDATNEKLFF; CDR3nt: TGTGCCAGCACCCACCAGGGTGACGCAACTAATGAAAAACTGTTTTTT
j_gene: TRBJ2-1; d_gene: TRBD2; v_gene: TRBV4-3; abundance: NA; CDR3aa: CASSQDGASGRGFYNEQFF; CDR3nt: TGCGCCAGCAGCCAAGATGGGGCTAGCGGGAGGGGATTCTACAATGAGCAGTTCTTC
j_gene: TRBJ1-1; d_gene: NA; v_gene: TRBV19; abundance: NA; CDR3aa: CATGGMGLTGTEAFF; CDR3nt: TGTGCCACCGGGGGGATGGGGCTGACGGGCACTGAAGCTTTCTTT
j_gene: TRBJ2-1; d_gene: TRBD2; v_gene: TRBV7-3; abundance: NA; CDR3aa: CASSLPGTSGEQFF; CDR3nt: TGTGCCAGCAGCTTACCCGGGACTAGCGGTGAGCAGTTCTTC
j_gene: TRBJ2-1; d_gene: NA; v_gene: TRBV5-1; abundance: NA; CDR3aa: CASSFGPGDNEQFF; CDR3nt: TGCGCCAGCAGTTTCGGACCCGGGGACAATGAGCAGTTCTTC
j_gene: TRBJ2-3; d_gene: NA; v_gene: TRBV14; abundance: NA; CDR3aa: CASSQAGWSPYTDTQYF; CDR3nt: TGTGCCAGCAGCCAAGCCGGTTGGTCGCCCTACACAGATACGCAGTATTTT
j_gene: TRBJ2-7; d_gene: TRBD1; v_gene: TRBV28; abundance: NA; CDR3aa: CASIDRGGYEQYF; CDR3nt: TGTGCCAGCATCGACAGGGGGGGCTACGAGCAGTACTTC
j_gene: TRBJ2-3; d_gene: TRBD2; v_gene: TRBV24-1; abundance: NA; CDR3aa: CAIAGVEDTQYF; CDR3nt: TGTGCCATAGCGGGAGTAGAAGATACGCAGTATTTT
j_gene: TRBJ2-5; d_gene: TRBD2; v_gene: TRBV7-2; abundance: NA; CDR3aa: CASSVRRERGGQETQYF; CDR3nt: TGTGCCAGCAGCGTCAGGAGGGAGCGCGGGGGACAAGAGACCCAGTACTTC
j_gene: TRBJ2-7; d_gene: NA; v_gene: TRBV7-2; abundance: NA; CDR3aa: CASSLGVDREQYF; CDR3nt: TGTGCCAGCAGCTTAGGGGTAGACAGGGAGCAGTACTTC
j_gene: TRBJ2-3; d_gene: TRBD1; v_gene: TRBV9; abundance: NA; CDR3aa: CASSGTGTGVF; CDR3nt: TGTGCCAGCAGCGGAACCGGGACAGGGGTTTTT
j_gene: TRBJ1-5; d_gene: NA; v_gene: TRBV5-5; abundance: NA; CDR3aa: CASSALTGDNQPQHF; CDR3nt: TGTGCCAGCAGCGCATTGACGGGGGACAATCAGCCCCAGCATTTT
j_gene: TRBJ2-7; d_gene: NA; v_gene: TRBV27; abundance: NA; CDR3aa: CASSFWGRPNEQYF; CDR3nt: TGTGCCAGCAGTTTTTGGGGCAGGCCTAACGAGCAGTACTTC
j_gene: TRBJ1-1; d_gene: NA; v_gene: TRBV12-3/TRBV12-4; abundance: once; CDR3aa: CASRGGTEAFF; CDR3nt: TGTGCCAGCAGGGGGGGCACTGAAGCTTTCTTT
j_gene: TRBJ1-1; d_gene: NA; v_gene: TRBV6-5; abundance: NA; CDR3aa: CASSKTGTNTEAFF; CDR3nt: TGTGCCAGCAGTAAAACAGGAACCAACACTGAAGCTTTCTTT
j_gene: TRBJ2-1; d_gene: NA; v_gene: TRBV10-2; abundance: NA; CDR3aa: CASNKNQGNEQFF; CDR3nt: TGCGCCAGTAACAAAAACCAGGGGAATGAGCAGTTCTTC
j_gene: TRBJ2-3; d_gene: NA; v_gene: TRBV12-3/TRBV12-4; abundance: many; CDR3aa: CASSTTGTQYF; CDR3nt: TGTGCCAGCAGTACGACAGGAACGCAGTATTTT
j_gene: TRBJ2-7; d_gene: NA; v_gene: TRBV7-9; abundance: NA; CDR3aa: CASSLRGYEQYF; CDR3nt: TGTGCCAGCAGCCTCAGGGGCTACGAGCAGTACTTC
j_gene: TRBJ1-1; d_gene: NA; v_gene: TRBV18; abundance: NA; CDR3aa: CASSPSRGASLNTEAFF; CDR3nt: TGTGCCAGCTCACCAAGCCGGGGGGCGAGTCTGAACACTGAAGCTTTCTTT
j_gene: TRBJ1-1; d_gene: NA; v_gene: TRBV6-6; abundance: NA; CDR3aa: CASSHTQVTNTEAFF; CDR3nt: TGTGCCAGCAGCCACACGCAGGTGACGAACACTGAAGCTTTCTTT
j_gene: TRBJ2-7; d_gene: NA; v_gene: TRBV5-1; abundance: NA; CDR3aa: CASSPRQDSYEQYF; CDR3nt: TGCGCCAGCAGCCCCAGACAGGATTCCTACGAGCAGTACTTC
j_gene: TRBJ2-1; d_gene: NA; v_gene: TRBV18; abundance: NA; CDR3aa: CASSPPGADNEQFF; CDR3nt: TGTGCCAGCTCACCTCCAGGGGCTGACAATGAGCAGTTCTTC
j_gene: TRBJ2-7; d_gene: TRBD1; v_gene: TRBV11-2; abundance: NA; CDR3aa: CAGSTGDFNEQYF; CDR3nt: TGTGCCGGGTCGACAGGGGATTTCAACGAGCAGTACTTC
j_gene: TRBJ2-7; d_gene: NA; v_gene: TRBV5-1; abundance: NA; CDR3aa: CASSLGWDSSYEQYF; CDR3nt: TGCGCCAGCAGCTTGGGGTGGGACTCCTCCTACGAGCAGTACTTC
j_gene: TRBJ2-5; d_gene: NA; v_gene: TRBV7-9; abundance: NA; CDR3aa: CASSQGKGETQYF; CDR3nt: TGTGCCAGCAGCCAGGGGAAGGGGGAGACCCAGTACTTC
j_gene: TRBJ1-2; d_gene: NA; v_gene: TRBV19; abundance: NA; CDR3aa: CASSIAPSGERGYTF; CDR3nt: TGTGCCAGTAGTATAGCCCCCTCAGGGGAGCGGGGCTACACCTTC
j_gene: TRBJ1-2; d_gene: TRBD1; v_gene: TRBV5-4; abundance: NA; CDR3aa: CASSPPGQVLNYGYTF; CDR3nt: TGTGCCAGCAGCCCACCGGGACAGGTCCTTAACTATGGCTACACCTTC
j_gene: TRBJ2-6; d_gene: NA; v_gene: TRBV5-1; abundance: NA; CDR3aa: CASSSFLAGANVLTF; CDR3nt: TGCGCCAGCAGCTCTTTTCTAGCCGGGGCCAACGTCCTGACTTTC
j_gene: TRBJ1-5; d_gene: TRBD1; v_gene: TRBV7-8; abundance: NA; CDR3aa: CASSLRGPDSSFDQPQHF; CDR3nt: TGTGCCAGCAGCCTTAGGGGGCCTGACAGCAGTTTCGATCAGCCCCAGCATTTT
j_gene: TRBJ2-7; d_gene: TRBD2; v_gene: TRBV10-3; abundance: few; CDR3aa: CAISPRGDWEQYF; CDR3nt: TGTGCCATCAGCCCTCGGGGGGACTGGGAGCAGTACTTC
j_gene: TRBJ1-3; d_gene: NA; v_gene: TRBV11-2; abundance: NA; CDR3aa: CASSLGTGTGNTIYF; CDR3nt: TGTGCCAGCAGCTTAGGCACAGGAACTGGAAACACCATATATTTT
j_gene: TRBJ1-3; d_gene: NA; v_gene: TRBV14; abundance: NA; CDR3aa: CASSRKGSNTIYF; CDR3nt: TGTGCCAGCAGCCGAAAGGGGTCAAACACCATATATTTT